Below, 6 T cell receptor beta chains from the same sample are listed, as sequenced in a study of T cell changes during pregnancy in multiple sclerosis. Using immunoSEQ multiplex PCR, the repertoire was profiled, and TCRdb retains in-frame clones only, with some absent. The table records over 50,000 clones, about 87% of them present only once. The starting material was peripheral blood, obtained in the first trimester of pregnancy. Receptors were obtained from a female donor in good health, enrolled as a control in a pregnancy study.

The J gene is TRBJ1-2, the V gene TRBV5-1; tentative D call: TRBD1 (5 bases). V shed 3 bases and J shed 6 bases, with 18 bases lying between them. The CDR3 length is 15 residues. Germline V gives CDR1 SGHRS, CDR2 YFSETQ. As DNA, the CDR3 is TGCGCCAGCAGCTCGGGCGGGGGGGGAGTGGATGGCTACACCTTC. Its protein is CASSSGGGGVDGYTF.

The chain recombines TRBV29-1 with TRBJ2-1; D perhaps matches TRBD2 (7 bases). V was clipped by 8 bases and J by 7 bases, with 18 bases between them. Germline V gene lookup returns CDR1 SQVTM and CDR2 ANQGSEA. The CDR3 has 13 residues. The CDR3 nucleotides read TGCAGCCTAAGGGGGGGGGCCCGAAATGAGCAGTTCTTC. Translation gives CSLRGGARNEQFF.

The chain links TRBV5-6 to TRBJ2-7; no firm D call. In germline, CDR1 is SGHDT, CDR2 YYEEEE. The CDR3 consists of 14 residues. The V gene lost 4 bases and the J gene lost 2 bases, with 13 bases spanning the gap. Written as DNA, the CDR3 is TGTGCCAGCAGCCCAATTAGTTCGCCCTACGAGCAGTACTTC. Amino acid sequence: CASSPISSPYEQYF.

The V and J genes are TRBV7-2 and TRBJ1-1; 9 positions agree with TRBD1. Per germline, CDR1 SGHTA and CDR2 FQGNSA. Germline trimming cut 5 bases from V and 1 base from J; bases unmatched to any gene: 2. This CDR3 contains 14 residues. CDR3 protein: CASSPTGGNTEAFF. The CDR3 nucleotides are TGTGCCAGCAGCCCGACAGGGGGGAACACTGAAGCTTTCTTT.

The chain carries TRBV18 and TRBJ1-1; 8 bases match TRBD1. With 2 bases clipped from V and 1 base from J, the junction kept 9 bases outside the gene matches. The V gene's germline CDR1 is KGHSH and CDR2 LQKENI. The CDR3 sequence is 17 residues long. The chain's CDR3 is CASSPGQGERRNTEAFF. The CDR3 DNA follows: TGTGCCAGCTCACCAGGACAGGGAGAGAGGAGGAACACTGAAGCTTTCTTT.

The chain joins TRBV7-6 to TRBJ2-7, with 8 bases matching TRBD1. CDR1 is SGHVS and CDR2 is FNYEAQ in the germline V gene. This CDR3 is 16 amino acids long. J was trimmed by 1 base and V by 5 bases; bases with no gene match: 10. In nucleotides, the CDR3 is TGTGCCAGCAGCCCACCGCCAGGGGGCTTTTCCTACGAGCAGTACTTC. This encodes CASSPPPGGFSYEQYF.